This entry is about one TCR beta chain. Its matching antigen is unknown. The data derive from a study of PD-1 blockade in classical Hodgkin lymphoma. Study-level findings and limits: Before treatment, TCR diversity in newly diagnosed patients was reportedly lower than in healthy donors.

This CDR3 has 16 amino acids. The V end lost 4 bases, the J end lost 1 base, and 11 bases lay between the germline ends. Looked up from germline, CDR1 is MDHEN and CDR2 is SYDVKM. The table came from immunoSEQ multiplex PCR; TCRdb's copy has only in-frame clones and leaves some out. Seen here are about 35,000 clones, around 89% observed once, and the top ten hold approximately 0.2%. Regarding time point: newly diagnosed, previously untreated cHL patient sample. Magnetic depletion of unwanted cells isolated CD4+ T cells from thawed PBMCs. The V and J genes are TRBV28 and TRBJ1-6; D is undetermined. The sequence was collected from a human donor with classical Hodgkin lymphoma. The sequenced sample was CD4+ T cells from blood. The chain's CDR3 is CASSSAEGSYNSPLHF. CDR3 bases: TGTGCCAGCAGTTCCGCGGAAGGATCCTATAATTCACCCCTCCACTTT.